The text below deals with one TCR beta chain. Its specificity is unknown. The sample originates from a study of T cell clonotyping in hematopoietic cell transplantation. Whole-study context: Pretransplant recipient samples were taken after cytoreduction. Study-level findings and limits: After transplant, recipient diversity fell while pathologically expanded clonotypes grew through day 180. Few recipient clonotypes overlapped donors; over 97% were de novo at given depth.

The CDR3 spans 18 residues. V shed 3 bases and J 4 bases; nucleotides not matched to a gene: 15. Per germline, CDR1 MNHNS and CDR2 SASEGT. Sequencing was performed with immunoSEQ multiplex PCR; in TCRdb, only in-frame clones are kept and a portion is missing. The top ten clones hold about 1.5% of a sample with approximately 39,000 clones, 95% of them seen once. Time point of the sample: recipient sample about 28 days before transplant, after cytoreduction. Samples: about 28 days before transplant, then days 30, 100 and 180 after. The V and J genes are TRBV6-1 and TRBJ1-1, with 9 positions matching TRBD1. This sample comprised peripheral blood mononuclear cells, obtained before stem cell transplant. This receptor was obtained from a man between 35 and 55 years old with chronic myeloid leukemia. Some clones in this sample may be carry-over from other donors' samples. The CDR3 protein is CASSDNRGLNSVVTEAFF. In DNA, the CDR3 is TGTGCCAGCAGTGACAACAGGGGGCTTAATTCGGTTGTCACTGAAGCTTTCTTT.